The 4 T cell receptor beta chains presented below share a single source sample, sequenced in a study of T-cell reconstitution after alpha-beta-depleted transplantation in children. Preparation of the TCRbeta library involved a method that used unique molecular identifiers. In TCRdb, the PCR reads were re-called with MiXCR into one record per CDR3 protein. The sample consists of hundreds of thousands of distinct CDR3 sequences, around 13% of them appearing once. The sample was PBMCs, taken before TCRalphabeta/CD19-depleted stem cell transplant. These receptors were collected from a girl aged 2-15 years with congenital amegakaryocytic thrombocytopenia, due to receive a stem cell transplant.

This clonotype has ten or more counts. This chain links TRBV14 with TRBJ2-3; 12 bases map to TRBD2. Per germline, CDR1 SGHDN and CDR2 FVKESK. The CDR3 sequence is 16 residues long. Unmatched junction bases numbered 8, after V lost 5 bases and J lost 5 bases. This CDR3 is CASSNILAGGEDTQYF. CDR3 bases: TGTGCCAGCAGCAACATTCTAGCGGGAGGGGAAGATACGCAGTATTTT.

This clonotype was detected ten times or more. The rearrangement uses TRBV5-6 and TRBJ2-2; no clear D. Trimming left V 1 base short and J 4 bases short, with 5 bases between. The CDR3 is 13 residues long. Germline V lookup: CDR1 SGHDT, CDR2 YYEEEE. For the CDR3, the DNA is TGTGCCAGCAGCTTGACGCCCACCGGGGAGCTGTTTTTT. Amino acids: CASSLTPTGELFF.

This clonotype was observed many times. The CDR3 loop reads CSVSSSGSWGTDTQYF. The CDR3 nucleotides are TGCAGCGTTTCCTCTAGCGGGAGTTGGGGGACAGATACGCAGTATTTT. This chain uses TRBV29-1 with TRBJ2-3; the match to TRBD2 covers 10 bases. This CDR3 comprises 16 residues. V was pared by 5 bases and J by 3 bases, with 11 bases of the junction left unmatched. Germline V CDR1 and CDR2: SQVTM, ANQGSEA.

This rearrangement joins TRBV20-1 to TRBJ2-1; TRBD2 matches 13 bases. Germline-derived CDR1 and CDR2 are DFQATT and SNEGSKA (reference sequence). CDR3 length equals 14 residues. Trimming at V came to 3 bases and at J to 4 bases, leaving 0 bases not matched to a gene. The CDR3 sequence is CSARTSGRYNEQFF. The DNA of the CDR3 is TGCAGTGCTAGGACTAGCGGGAGGTACAATGAGCAGTTCTTC.